This T cell receptor beta chain was sequenced for a study of response to subunit inactivated influenza vaccine. Germline V gene sequence: CDR1 MGHRA, CDR2 YSYEKL. V was trimmed by 4 bases and J by 2 bases, leaving 18 bases between them. The CDR3 has 16 amino acids. In regard to this clonotype: The target antigen is unknown.

TCRdb re-analysed the RT-PCR reads in MiXCR, keeping a single row per CDR3 protein. The profile shows about 500,000 distinct CDR3 sequences, over 10% of them singletons. General study findings and limits: The study's authors posited that every seasonal influenza vaccination enlists few new T cells.

This receptor was identified in a man aged 45 to 65 who received an inactivated influenza vaccine. Material: PBMCs from blood, obtained roughly 47 days after vaccination. This rearrangement joins TRBV4-1 to TRBJ2-7; D is undetermined. CDR3 nucleotides: TGCGCCAGCAGCCCTACCTCAGCGCTACAACCCTACGAGCAGTACTTC. Translated: CASSPTSALQPYEQYF.